This is a list of T cell receptor beta chains from one sample in a study of shared clonotypes between healthy human individuals. TCRdb keeps only in-frame clones here, not all; method: immunoSEQ multiplex PCR. The sample lists about 2.1 million clones; 85% to 95% were seen once. Sequencing was performed on naive CD8+ T cells from PBMCs. The receptors come from a man between 18 and 29 years old in good health. Some clones in this sample may be carry-over from other donors' samples. Both conserved end residues are part of each CDR3. The order of the fields is clone size, J gene, D gene, V gene, CDR3 protein, CDR3 DNA. A D gene is named only where the DNA matches it firmly. The listing skips clone size in some rows; elsewhere it reads once, few, many or a size class.

>.|TRBJ1-2|.|TRBV6-5
CASSYREPYAGYTF
TGTGCCAGCAGTTATCGGGAACCCTATGCTGGCTACACCTTC
>.|TRBJ2-2|TRBD2|TRBV7-8
CASSLRLAGASGYFGELFF
TGTGCCAGCAGCTTACGACTAGCGGGAGCGTCAGGTTATTTCGGGGAGCTGTTTTTT
>once|TRBJ1-2|.|TRBV19
CASSPRRSRHSNYGYTF
TGTGCCAGTAGCCCCCGGCGGTCCCGACATTCTAACTATGGCTACACCTTC
>.|TRBJ2-1|TRBD2|TRBV7-9
CASSPAGLAGAYNEQFF
TGTGCCAGCAGCCCCGCGGGACTAGCGGGTGCTTACAATGAGCAGTTCTTC
>.|TRBJ2-7|.|TRBV5-5
CASSWGGVYEQYF
TGTGCCAGCAGCTGGGGTGGAGTTTACGAGCAGTACTTC
>.|TRBJ2-7|TRBD1|TRBV28
CASSLRGQGREQYF
TGTGCCAGCAGTTTAAGAGGACAGGGTCGCGAGCAGTACTTC
>.|TRBJ2-1|TRBD1|TRBV10-2
CATGPGQGFNEQFF
TGCGCCACCGGACCGGGACAGGGTTTCAATGAGCAGTTCTTC
>.|TRBJ2-1|.|TRBV6-1
CASSAGKEFF
TGTGCCAGCAGTGCGGGCAAGGAGTTCTTC
>.|TRBJ2-5|TRBD2|TRBV7-9
CASSLGSLAPPYQETQYF
TGTGCCAGCAGCTTAGGATCACTAGCGCCGCCGTACCAAGAGACCCAGTACTTC
>.|TRBJ1-5|TRBD1|TRBV7-9
CASSLGPEGAGEPQHF
TGTGCCAGCAGCTTAGGCCCGGAGGGGGCGGGTGAGCCCCAGCATTTT
>.|TRBJ1-2|.|TRBV29-1
CSVVSPSGMAPPNYGYTF
TGCAGCGTAGTCTCCCCCTCCGGAATGGCGCCTCCAAACTATGGCTACACCTTC
>once|TRBJ2-1|.|TRBV11-2
CASSLVSRGYNEQFF
TGTGCCAGCAGCTTAGTCTCCCGGGGATACAATGAGCAGTTCTTC
>.|TRBJ2-3|.|TRBV11-2
CASSLILTGTSSTDTQYF
TGTGCCAGCAGCTTGATTCTGACAGGAACGTCTAGCACAGATACGCAGTATTTT
>.|TRBJ2-7|TRBD1|TRBV27
CASSLGTGLYEQYF
TGTGCCAGCAGTTTAGGGACAGGCCTCTACGAGCAGTACTTC
>.|TRBJ2-1|.|TRBV27
CASSSGLTYNEQFF
TGTGCCAGCAGTTCAGGTCTCACGTACAATGAGCAGTTCTTC
>.|TRBJ2-2|.|TRBV7-9
CASSFPLDSRGGELFF
TGTGCCAGCAGCTTCCCCCTTGACAGCCGCGGGGGGGAGCTGTTTTTT
>.|TRBJ2-5|.|TRBV7-9
CASIDQETQYF
TGTGCCAGCATAGATCAAGAGACCCAGTACTTC
>.|TRBJ2-5|.|TRBV28
CASSLRGAETQYF
TGTGCCAGCAGTTTGCGGGGCGCGGAGACCCAGTACTTC
>.|TRBJ1-1|.|TRBV5-5
CASGPGNLYTEAFF
TGTGCCAGCGGGCCGGGAAATCTTTACACTGAAGCTTTCTTT
>.|TRBJ2-7|TRBD2|TRBV27
CASSLSGGLSYEQYF
TGTGCCAGCAGTTTGAGCGGGGGACTCTCCTACGAGCAGTACTTC
>.|TRBJ2-3|.|TRBV7-9
CASSSPFTDTQYF
TGTGCCAGCAGTTCCCCTTTTACAGATACGCAGTATTTT
>.|TRBJ2-7|.|TRBV6-5
CASKGGGYEQYF
TGTGCCAGCAAGGGAGGCGGTTACGAGCAGTACTTC
>once|TRBJ2-2|.|TRBV21-1
CASSKEKGGATGELFF
TGTGCCAGCAGCAAAGAGAAGGGTGGAGCCACCGGGGAGCTGTTTTTT
>.|TRBJ1-1|.|TRBV7-9
CASSLGGFGIAEAFF
TGTGCCAGCAGCTTAGGAGGATTCGGGATCGCTGAAGCTTTCTTT
>.|TRBJ2-7|.|TRBV29-1
CSVAVSYEQYF
TGCAGCGTGGCGGTCTCCTACGAGCAGTACTTC
>.|TRBJ2-5|.|TRBV29-1
CSALGRTQYF
TGCAGCGCCCTGGGAAGGACCCAGTACTTC
>.|TRBJ2-5|.|TRBV7-9
CASSLQVRSGEQYF
TGTGCCAGCAGCTTACAGGTTCGTTCCGGAGAGCAGTACTTC
>.|TRBJ2-1|.|TRBV27
CASWGSYNEQFF
TGTGCCAGCTGGGGGTCCTACAATGAGCAGTTCTTC
>.|TRBJ1-5|TRBD1|TRBV19
CASSIKGQGQDQPQHF
TGTGCCAGTAGTATTAAAGGACAGGGGCAGGATCAGCCCCAGCATTTT